This TCR beta chain was sequenced in a study of T cells after somatic rescue of genetic block. Produced via immunoSEQ multiplex PCR; TCRdb's table is partial and in-frame only. In the table there are roughly 110,000 clones, about 89% of which are singletons. Germline loops: CDR1 SGHTA, CDR2 FQGNSA. The CDR3 length is 14 residues. V was clipped by 5 bases and J by 7 bases; unmatched bases: 5. Sequenced input: peripheral blood mononuclear cells (PBMCs). The clonotype originates from a woman aged 18-29 years. V usage is TRBV7-2 and J usage is TRBJ2-1; 10 bases are a match to TRBD2. Written as DNA, the CDR3 is TGTGCCAGCAGCGACGAGCGGGGGGGGAATGAGCAGTTCTTC. It encodes CASSDERGGNEQFF.